The present entry profiles one T cell receptor beta chain with its context. Its antigen is not identified. This sample was included in a study of cytomegalovirus exposure and HLA in healthy donors. The length of the CDR3 is 15 residues. From germline, CDR1 is SEHNR and CDR2 FQNEAQ (reference sequence). The J segment lost 6 bases and the V segment lost 4 bases, leaving 10 bases of the junction unmatched. PCR used 60 Vbeta primers and 13 Jbeta primers. Assay: immunoSEQ multiplex PCR; the TCRdb copy retains only in-frame clones and omits some. The sample yields 200,000 to 300,000 clones, roughly 81% seen once. General study findings and limits: Highly shared sequence variants in one cluster were likely a sequencing artifact. Researchers reported in a later analysis that a missense DCLRE1C variant was tied to TCR beta V- and J-gene trimming. The authors later found most CMV-associated TCR beta chains appeared HLA-restricted.

The TCR was taken from a girl aged 2 to 10 in good health and CMV-seronegative. The rearrangement joins TRBV7-9 to TRBJ2-3; 7 nucleotides align to TRBD2. Specimen: PBMCs. The CDR3 reads CASSYLRAGDDTQYF. The CDR3 DNA reads TGTGCCAGCAGCTACTTAAGGGCGGGGGACGATACGCAGTATTTT.